Sequencing of this T cell receptor (beta chain) was carried out in a study of CD8 T cells in Susac syndrome. Peripheral blood CD8+ and CD4+ T cells were profiled by TCR beta sequencing. While CD8+ and CD4+ T cells were isolated negatively, TEMRA cells were enriched by FACS. This CDR3 has 13 amino acids. In germline, CDR1 is LGHDT, CDR2 YNNKEL (reference sequence). V lost 4 bases and J 3 bases, leaving 9 bases between the germline ends. RNA was extracted with the RNeasy kit, and a quantity of roughly 0.45 to 1 ug was reverse transcribed using random hexamers. TCR beta CDR3 was amplified by immunoSEQ multiplex PCR. This amplification extended across 54 Vbeta and 13 Jbeta segments. TCRdb re-called the immunoSEQ multiplex PCR reads with MiXCR, one entry per CDR3 protein. The profile shows approximately 220,000 distinct CDR3 sequences, 85% to 95% of them singletons.

Source material: CD4+ T cells from PBMCs. The sequence was obtained from a human donor with multiple sclerosis. V usage is TRBV3-1 and J usage is TRBJ1-1; no definite D call. CDR3 region: CASSPKTDTEAFF. The CDR3 DNA sequence: TGTGCCAGCAGCCCGAAGACGGACACTGAAGCTTTCTTT.